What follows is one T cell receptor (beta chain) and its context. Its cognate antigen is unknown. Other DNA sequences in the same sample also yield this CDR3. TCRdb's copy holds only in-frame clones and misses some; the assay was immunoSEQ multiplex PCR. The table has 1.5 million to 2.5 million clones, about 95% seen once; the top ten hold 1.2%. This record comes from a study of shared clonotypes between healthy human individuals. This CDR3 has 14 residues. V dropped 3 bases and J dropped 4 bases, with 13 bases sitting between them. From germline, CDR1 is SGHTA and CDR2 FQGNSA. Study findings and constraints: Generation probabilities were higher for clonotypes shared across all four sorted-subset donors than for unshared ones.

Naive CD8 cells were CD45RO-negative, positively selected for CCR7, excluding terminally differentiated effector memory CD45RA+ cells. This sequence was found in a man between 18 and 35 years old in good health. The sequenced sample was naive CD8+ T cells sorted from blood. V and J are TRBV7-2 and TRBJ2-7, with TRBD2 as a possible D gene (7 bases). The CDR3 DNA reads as TGTGCCAGCAGCTTTGGTGGGGGGGCTTACGAGCAGTACTTC. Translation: CASSFGGGAYEQYF.